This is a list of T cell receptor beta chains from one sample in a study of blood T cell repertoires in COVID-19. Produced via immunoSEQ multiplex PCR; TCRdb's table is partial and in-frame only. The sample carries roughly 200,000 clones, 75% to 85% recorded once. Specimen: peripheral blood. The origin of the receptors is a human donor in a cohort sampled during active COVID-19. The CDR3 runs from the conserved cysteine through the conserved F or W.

CASSWGSGGGDTEAFF TRBV5-1
CASSLAGPYEQYF TRBV5-5
CASSFLTSGSTDTQYF TRBV7-9
CASSRLEGGGTGELFF TRBV5-1
CASSLVVGLALQFF TRBV28
CASSPPRGIAHEQYF TRBV11-2
CASSPHGRGAYEQYF TRBV4-2
CASSPRTVFSGNTIYF TRBV19
CAISSGTAYNEQFF TRBV10-3
CASSPTPEGSTDTQYF TRBV3-1/TRBV3-2
CAIARHGLLFF TRBV28
CASTPGQGETQYF TRBV28
CAISVQGRQNIQYF TRBV10-3
CASSLGGTGSSYGYTF TRBV5-1
CASSLGSSYNSPLHF TRBV28
CASKRTGGDNSPLHF TRBV19
CASSAGILREQYF TRBV18
CASSITLASNEQFF TRBV19
CASSQGQGGYEQYF TRBV5-6